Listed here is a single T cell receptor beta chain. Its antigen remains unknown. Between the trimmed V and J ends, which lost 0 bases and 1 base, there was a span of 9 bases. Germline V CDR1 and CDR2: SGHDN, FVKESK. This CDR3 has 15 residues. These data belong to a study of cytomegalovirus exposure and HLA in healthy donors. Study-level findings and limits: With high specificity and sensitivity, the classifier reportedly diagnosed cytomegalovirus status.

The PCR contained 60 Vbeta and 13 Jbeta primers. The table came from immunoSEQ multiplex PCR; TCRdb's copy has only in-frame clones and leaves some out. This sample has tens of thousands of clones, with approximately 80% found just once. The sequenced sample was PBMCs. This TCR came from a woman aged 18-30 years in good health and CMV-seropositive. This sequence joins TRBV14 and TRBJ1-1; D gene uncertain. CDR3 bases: TGTGCCAGCAGCCAAGATGGCCGTCAGAACACTGAAGCTTTCTTT. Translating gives CASSQDGRQNTEAFF.